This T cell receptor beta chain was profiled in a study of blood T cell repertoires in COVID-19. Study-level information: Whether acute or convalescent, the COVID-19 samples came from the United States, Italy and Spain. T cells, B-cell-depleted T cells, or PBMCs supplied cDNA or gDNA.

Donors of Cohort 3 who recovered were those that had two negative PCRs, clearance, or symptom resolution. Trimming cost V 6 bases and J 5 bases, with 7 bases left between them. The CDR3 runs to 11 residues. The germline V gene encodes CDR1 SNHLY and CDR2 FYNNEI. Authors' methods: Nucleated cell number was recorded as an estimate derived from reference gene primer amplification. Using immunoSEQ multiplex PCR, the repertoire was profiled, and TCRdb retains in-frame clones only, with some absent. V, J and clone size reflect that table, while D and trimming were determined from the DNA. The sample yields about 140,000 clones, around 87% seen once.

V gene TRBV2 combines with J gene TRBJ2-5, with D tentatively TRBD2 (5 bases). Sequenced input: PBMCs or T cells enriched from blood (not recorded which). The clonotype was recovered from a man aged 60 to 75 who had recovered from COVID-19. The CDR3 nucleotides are TGTGCCAGCAGGAGGGCCGAGACCCAGTACTTC. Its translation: CASRRAETQYF.